The rows below give T cell receptor beta chains drawn from one sample of a study of neurological immune-mediated disorders. In TCRdb, the 5' RACE reads were re-called with MiXCR into one record per CDR3 protein. The sample contains about 60,000 distinct CDR3 sequences, around 4% of which appear only once. Input material: PBMCs. These receptors all come from a man in his thirties or forties with multiple sclerosis. The CDR3 runs from the conserved cysteine through the conserved F or W. The D gene is left open where the match is weak. Clone sizes are shown as once, few, many, or a class for an expanded clone.

clone_size	d_call	j_call	v_call	cdr3_nt	cdr3_aa
many	.	TRBJ2-1	TRBV24-1	TGTGCCACCAGTGATTTGCCCCCACCGGGGCCCCTGGTATACAATGAGCAGTTCTTC	CATSDLPPPGPLVYNEQFF
many	.	TRBJ2-1	TRBV5-1	TGCGCCAGCAGCGCTGAATCAGGGGATGAGCAGTTCTTC	CASSAESGDEQFF
many	.	TRBJ2-3	TRBV11-3	TGTGCCAGCAGCTTAGATCACGGGGAACGACATGATACGCAGTATTTT	CASSLDHGERHDTQYF
many	.	TRBJ2-7	TRBV18	TGTGCCAGCTCACCGGATACTAGCAGCTACGAGCAGTACTTC	CASSPDTSSYEQYF
many	.	TRBJ2-3	TRBV12-3/TRBV12-4	TGTGCCAGTCGCGGCGCGTCAGATACGCAGTATTTT	CASRGASDTQYF
many	.	TRBJ2-1	TRBV7-9	TGTGCCAGCAGCTATGACAATGAGCAGTTCTTC	CASSYDNEQFF
many	.	TRBJ2-5	TRBV5-1	TGCGCCAGCAGCTGGTGGGGGGACCAACAAGAGACCCAGTACTTC	CASSWWGDQQETQYF
many	TRBD2	TRBJ2-7	TRBV20-1	TGCAGTGCTAGAGAGTGGGGGAAGACTAGCGGTATGGACGAGCAGTACTTC	CSAREWGKTSGMDEQYF
many	.	TRBJ2-7	TRBV6-1	TGTGCCAGCAGTGCCCCCTCCGGATCGGCGGGTGAGCAGTACTTC	CASSAPSGSAGEQYF
many	.	TRBJ1-1	TRBV4-2	TGTGCCAGCAGCCAGGCCGGGACCGAAGCTTTCTTT	CASSQAGTEAFF
many	.	TRBJ1-1	TRBV12-3/TRBV12-4	TGTGCCAGCATCCTAGGGGGGAACACTGAAGCTTTCTTT	CASILGGNTEAFF
many	.	TRBJ2-7	TRBV12-3/TRBV12-4	TGTGCCAGCAGTTTAGGTGGGGACACCACCTACGAGCAGTACTTC	CASSLGGDTTYEQYF
few	TRBD2	TRBJ2-1	TRBV19	TGTGCCAGTAGTATCGGGGGGGGTGCCTACAATGAGCAGTTCTTC	CASSIGGGAYNEQFF
many	.	TRBJ1-1	TRBV9	TGTGCCAGCAGCGCCACTAAGCTGGGGCCGGATGGAGTCCACACTGAAGCTTTCTTT	CASSATKLGPDGVHTEAFF